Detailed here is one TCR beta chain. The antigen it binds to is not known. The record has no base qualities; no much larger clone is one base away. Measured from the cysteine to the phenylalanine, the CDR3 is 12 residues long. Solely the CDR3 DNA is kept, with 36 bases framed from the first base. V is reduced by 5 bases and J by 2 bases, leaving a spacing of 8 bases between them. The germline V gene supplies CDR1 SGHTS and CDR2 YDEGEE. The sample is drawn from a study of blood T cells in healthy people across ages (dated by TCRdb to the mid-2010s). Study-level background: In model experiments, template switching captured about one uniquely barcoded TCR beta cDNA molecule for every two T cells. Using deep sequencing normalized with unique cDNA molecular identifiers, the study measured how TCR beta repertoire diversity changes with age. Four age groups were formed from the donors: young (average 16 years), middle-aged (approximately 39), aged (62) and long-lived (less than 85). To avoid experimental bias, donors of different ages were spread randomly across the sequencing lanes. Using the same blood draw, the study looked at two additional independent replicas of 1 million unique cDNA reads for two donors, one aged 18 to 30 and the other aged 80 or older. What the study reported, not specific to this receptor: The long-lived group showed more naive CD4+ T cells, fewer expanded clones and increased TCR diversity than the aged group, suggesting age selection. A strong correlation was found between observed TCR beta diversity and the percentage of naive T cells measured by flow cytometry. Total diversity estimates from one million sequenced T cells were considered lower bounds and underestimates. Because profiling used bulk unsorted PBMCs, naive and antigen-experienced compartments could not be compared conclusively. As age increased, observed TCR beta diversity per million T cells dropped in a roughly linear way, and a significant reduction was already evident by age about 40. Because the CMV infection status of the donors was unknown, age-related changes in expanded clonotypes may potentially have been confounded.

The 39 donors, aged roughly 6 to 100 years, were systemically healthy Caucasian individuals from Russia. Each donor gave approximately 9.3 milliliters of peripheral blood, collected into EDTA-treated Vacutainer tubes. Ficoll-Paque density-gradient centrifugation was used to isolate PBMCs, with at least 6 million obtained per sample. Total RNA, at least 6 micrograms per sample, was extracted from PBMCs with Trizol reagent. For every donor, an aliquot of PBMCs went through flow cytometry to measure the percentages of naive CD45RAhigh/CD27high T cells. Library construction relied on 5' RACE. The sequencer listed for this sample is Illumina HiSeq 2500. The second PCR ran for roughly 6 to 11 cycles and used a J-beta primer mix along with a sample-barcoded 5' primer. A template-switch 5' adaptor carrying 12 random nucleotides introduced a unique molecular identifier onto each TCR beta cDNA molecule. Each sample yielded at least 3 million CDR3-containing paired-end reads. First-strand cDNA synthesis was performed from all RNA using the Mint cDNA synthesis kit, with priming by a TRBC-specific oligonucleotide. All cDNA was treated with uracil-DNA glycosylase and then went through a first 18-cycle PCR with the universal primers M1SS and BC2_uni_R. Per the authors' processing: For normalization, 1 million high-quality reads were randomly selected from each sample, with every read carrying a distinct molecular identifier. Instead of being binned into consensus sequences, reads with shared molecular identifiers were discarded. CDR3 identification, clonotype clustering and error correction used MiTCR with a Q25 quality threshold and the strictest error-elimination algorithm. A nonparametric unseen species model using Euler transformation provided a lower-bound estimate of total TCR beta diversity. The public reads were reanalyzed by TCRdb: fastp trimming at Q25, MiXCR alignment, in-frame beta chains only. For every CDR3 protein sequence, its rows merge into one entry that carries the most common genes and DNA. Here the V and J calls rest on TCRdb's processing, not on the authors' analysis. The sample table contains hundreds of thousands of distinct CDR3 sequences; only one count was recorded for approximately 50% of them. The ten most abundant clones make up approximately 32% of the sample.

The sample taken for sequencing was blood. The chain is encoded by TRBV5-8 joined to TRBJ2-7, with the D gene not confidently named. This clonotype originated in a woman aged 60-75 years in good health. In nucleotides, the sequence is TGTGCCAGCAGATTTGGAACCTACGAGCAGTACTTC. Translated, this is CASRFGTYEQYF.